This T cell receptor beta chain was captured by sequencing in a study of T cells in Graves' hyperthyroidism and ophthalmopathy (dated by TCRdb to between 2018 and 2021). As for the study more broadly: Peripheral blood was collected at initial diagnosis, before any treatment. To identify TCR V-J signatures that set the groups apart, the researchers used a discovery cohort of about a hundred patients, made up of roughly 40 with Graves' ophthalmopathy and approximately 57 with stable Graves' hyperthyroidism. Whether ophthalmopathy could be predicted prospectively was tested in an independent validation cohort made up of roughly 19 hyperthyroidism patients plus 17 patients who later progressed to ophthalmopathy. The roughly 90 discovery patients were divided at random into training and test sets in a 7:3 ratio. In addition, the study compared T-cell repertoires in thyroid tissue and in blood from over 5 Graves' hyperthyroidism patients. Following sampling, methimazole starting at 30 mg daily was given to hyperthyroidism patients, and high-dose intravenous methylprednisolone was given to ophthalmopathy patients. The paper reports TCR Vbeta CDR3 sequencing of roughly 140 peripheral blood samples: around 45 ophthalmopathy, over 70 hyperthyroidism and roughly 17 progressor patients.

TCR beta CDR3 regions were amplified from RNA transcripts. The first round of RT-PCR for the TCR CDR3 was performed with the HTBI primer set and the Qiagen OneStep RT-PCR kit. A second multiplex PCR round built the libraries, followed by size selection and purification. Sequencing of the libraries was done on an Illumina HiSeq2000 using paired-end 100 bp reads. The published analysis was carried out like this. SOAPnuke was used to process the raw data, with reads discarded if the reads contained adapters or uncalled bases, had a mean Phred below 15, or lacked an exact constant-primer or identifier match. High-quality paired reads were merged using COPE v1.2.5, and each unique nucleotide sequence was defined as a clonotype. MiTCR v1.1 was used to align the clonotypes against IMGT TRBV, TRBD and TRBJ reference segments. The analysis was restricted to V-J combinations with a frequency above 0.0001, which together covered 98% to 99.2% of the repertoires. The TCS score was defined as F50 (clonal expansion) divided by E x V (chaos), with BLOSUM62-based TCRdist calculated between CDR3 peptides within each V-J. Welch's t-statistics and random forest reduced 500 to 550 V-J features to about 13, which were used in a naive Bayes classifier (R e1071). TCRdb cleaned the public reads at Q25 with fastp, built clones with MiXCR and kept in-frame beta chains. For every CDR3 protein sequence, its rows merge into one entry that carries the most common genes and DNA. TCRdb's processing, not the authors', yielded these V and J calls. The sample table contains 500,000 to 600,000 distinct CDR3 sequences; only one count was recorded for 16% of them. The ten largest clones capture 15% to 20% of the sample.

A patient counted as having stable Graves' hyperthyroidism if no progression to ophthalmopathy occurred over 18 months of follow-up. Hyperthyroidism patients were aged 18 to 65 years and newly diagnosed, with disease duration of less than 2 months. Patients with uncontrolled infections, other autoimmune diseases, pregnancy or lactation were excluded. Diagnoses relied on clinical symptoms, serum thyroxine and TRAb, thyroid ultrasound and orbital computed tomography. PBMCs were isolated from about 9 ml of fresh peripheral blood by Ficoll-Paque density gradient centrifugation. Total RNA was extracted with Trizol reagent, and quality was checked on an Agilent 2100 Bioanalyzer. The CDR3, cysteine through phenylalanine, is 12 amino acids long. The retained sequence is limited to the CDR3, 36 bases, with the frame set at the first base. Trimming costs V 1 base and J 8 bases, and their ends lie 8 bases apart. According to the germline V gene, CDR1 reads SGHDN and CDR2 reads FVKESK.

Remarks on this clonotype: What this receptor recognizes is not known. Per-nucleotide qualities are absent, and no much larger clonotype sits a single base away.

Summary of the overall study and its limitations: Sample size was not statistically predetermined, and investigators were not blinded to group allocation. Most expanded thyroid clonotypes (frequency above 0.001) were also detected in blood, suggesting blood repertoires may reflect thyroid immune responses. A 13 V-J signature model separated ophthalmopathy from stable hyperthyroidism, with 87.88% sensitivity and about 81% specificity in cross-validation and 80%/75% in testing. During validation, the model predicted progression to ophthalmopathy a median of about 6.5 months ahead of onset, with roughly 65% sensitivity and 72.22% specificity.

Sequenced input: blood. This receptor was obtained from a young woman with Graves' hyperthyroidism. The sequence is built from TRBV14 and TRBJ1-2, with the D gene not confidently named. The CDR3 protein: CASSQASRGYTF. The nucleotide sequence is TGTGCCAGCAGCCAAGCCAGTAGAGGCTACACCTTC.